A single sample gave rise to the 2 T cell receptor beta chains below, sequenced in a study of OX40 agonist ivuxolimab in advanced cancers. Only in-frame clones appear in the TCRdb table, and some are missing; sequencing was by immunoSEQ multiplex PCR. The sample records tens of thousands of clones, 75% to 95% being singletons. Material: CD4+ or CD8+ T cells sorted from blood, obtained in a trial of the OX40 agonist ivuxolimab. The receptors originated from an adult with an advanced solid tumor such as melanoma, head and neck, liver or kidney cancer.

The rearrangement uses TRBV5-5 and TRBJ1-2; 10 bases fit TRBD1. CDR3 size: 16 residues. V lost 4 bases, J lost 6 bases, and 12 bases stayed unmatched. Germline CDR1 reads SGHKS; CDR2 reads YYEKEE (reference sequence). The CDR3 region is CASSLRQGASQNGYTF. The DNA of the CDR3 is TGTGCCAGCAGCCTGCGACAGGGGGCGTCCCAAAATGGCTACACCTTC. Together with reference TRBV5-5 and TRBJ1-2, the CDR3 gives the full variable domain: DAGVTQSPTHLIKTRGQQVTLRCSPISGHKSVSWYQQVLGQGPQFIFQYYEKEERGRGNFPDRFSARQFPNYSSELNVNALLLGDSALYLCASSLRQGASQNGYTFGSGTRLTVV.

The chain links TRBV10-3 to TRBJ2-7; perhaps TRBD2 as D (6 bases). Germline V gives CDR1 ENHRY, CDR2 SYGVKD. Trimming pared 0 bases from V and 3 bases from J, leaving 15 bases between. The CDR3 length is 16 residues. The CDR3 sequence is CAISESTRGNVYEQYF. CDR3 DNA sequence: TGTGCCATCAGTGAGTCGACTAGGGGCAACGTCTACGAGCAGTACTTC.